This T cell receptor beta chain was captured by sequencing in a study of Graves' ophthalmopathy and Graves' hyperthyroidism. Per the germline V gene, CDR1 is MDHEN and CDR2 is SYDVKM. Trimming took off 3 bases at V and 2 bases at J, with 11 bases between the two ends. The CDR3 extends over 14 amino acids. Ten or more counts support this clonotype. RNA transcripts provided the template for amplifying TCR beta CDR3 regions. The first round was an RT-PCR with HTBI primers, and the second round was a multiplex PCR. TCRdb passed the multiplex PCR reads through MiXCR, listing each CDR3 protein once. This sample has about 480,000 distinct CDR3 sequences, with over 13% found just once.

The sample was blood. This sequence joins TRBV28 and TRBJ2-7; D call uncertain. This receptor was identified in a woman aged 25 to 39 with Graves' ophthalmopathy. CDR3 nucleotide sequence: TGTGCCAGCAGTTTCGCCGGCCCGGCCTACGAGCAGTACTTC. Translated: CASSFAGPAYEQYF.